Below, one T cell receptor beta chain is given with its context. Its antigen is not identified. This CDR3 is built from 17 residues. In germline, CDR1 is LGHNA, CDR2 YNFKEQ. Losses at the gene ends were 8 bases for V and 5 bases for J; bases not matched to a gene: 8. Primers: 60 Vbeta forward and 13 Jbeta reverse. Data came from immunoSEQ multiplex PCR; TCRdb stores just in-frame clones and leaves some out. Seen here are fewer than 110,000 clones, 81% observed once, and the top ten hold about 2.3%. The data originate from a study of cytomegalovirus exposure and HLA in healthy donors. Study-wide results and caveats: Previously analyzed data showed that most TCR beta V segments were productive at a frequency of about 90% or about 30%.

Sequences were obtained from PBMCs. The TCR sequence derives from a man aged 25-40 years in good health and CMV-seronegative. The chain joins TRBV4-2 to TRBJ2-2; 16 bases map to TRBD2. The CDR3 loop is CASRRGLAGGPTGELFF. The CDR3 coding sequence is TGTGCCAGCCGCCGGGGACTAGCGGGGGGGCCAACCGGGGAGCTGTTTTTT.